This TCR beta chain was retrieved from a study of shared clonotypes between healthy human individuals. Study conclusions and caveats: Lower generation probabilities were found for non-shared clonotypes than for those shared by all four donors.

As concerns this clone: Its antigen is not known.

The run depth of the assay was deep. Sequencing was performed with immunoSEQ multiplex PCR; in TCRdb, only in-frame clones are kept and a portion is missing. This sample carries about 2 million clones, 90% to 95% of them seen once, and the ten largest clones take 0.1% to 0.15%. The CDR3 is 15 amino acids. With V trimmed by 0 bases and J by 2 bases, 0 bases remained unmatched. Per the germline V gene, CDR1 is SGHKS and CDR2 is YYEKEE (reference sequence). Sample: naive CD4+ T cells sorted from blood. Documented subset: CD45RA+ positively selected. The clonotype originates from a man between 18 and 29 years old in good health. This chain joins TRBV5-5 and TRBJ1-5, with TRBD1 matching over 9 bases. The CDR3 spells CASSLGTGGNQPQHF. DNA for the CDR3: TGTGCCAGCAGCTTGGGGACAGGGGGCAATCAGCCCCAGCATTTT.